This T cell receptor beta chain was captured by sequencing in a study of blood T cells in healthy people across ages (dated by TCRdb to about 2015). Background on the whole study: Template switching captured roughly one uniquely barcoded TCR beta cDNA molecule per two T cells in model experiments. Two additional independent replicas of 1 million unique cDNA reads from the same blood draw were analyzed for two donors (one aged 18 to 30 and one aged 80 or older). Using deep sequencing normalized with unique cDNA molecular identifiers, the study measured how TCR beta repertoire diversity changes with age. Donors of different ages were randomly distributed across sequencing lanes to avoid experimental bias. The donors were split into four age groups: young (average around 16 years), middle-aged (39), aged (approximately 60) and long-lived (approximately 80).

What the study reported, not specific to this receptor: Donor CMV infection status was unknown, potentially confounding age-related changes in expanded clonotypes. Estimates of total diversity based on one million sequenced T cells were regarded as lower bounds and as underestimates. Compared with the aged group, more naive CD4+ T cells, fewer expanded clones and increased TCR diversity were shown by the long-lived group, suggesting age selection. Observed TCR beta diversity correlated strongly with the percentage of naive T cells measured by flow cytometry. Because profiling used bulk unsorted PBMCs, naive and antigen-experienced compartments could not be compared conclusively. As age increased, observed TCR beta diversity per million T cells dropped in a roughly linear way, and a significant reduction was already evident by age about 40.

From its cysteine to its phenylalanine, the CDR3 spans 13 amino acids. Only the CDR3 DNA stays, 39 bases, in frame from base 1. The germline V gene sets CDR1 to MNHNS and CDR2 to SASEGT. V lost 2 bases and J lost 2 bases; the stretch between them is 7 bases long. In regard to this clonotype: The antigen it binds to is not known. Base-call qualities are not available, and no considerably larger clone is one nucleotide away.

Libraries were made using 5' RACE. Sequenced using an Illumina HiSeq 2500. The second PCR ran for roughly 7 to 12 cycles and used a J-beta primer mix along with a sample-barcoded 5' primer. A unique molecular identifier was introduced onto each TCR beta cDNA molecule by a template-switch 5' adaptor carrying 12 random nucleotides. Each sample yielded at least 2.5 million CDR3-containing paired-end reads. First-strand cDNA synthesis was performed from all RNA using the Mint cDNA synthesis kit, with priming by a TRBC-specific oligonucleotide. Following uracil-DNA glycosylase treatment, a first 18-cycle PCR with universal primers M1SS and BC2_uni_R was performed on all cDNA. As for how the authors treated the data: For normalization, 1 million high-quality reads were randomly selected from each sample, with every read carrying a distinct molecular identifier. Reads with shared molecular identifiers were discarded instead of being binned into consensus sequences. MiTCR, run with a Q25 quality threshold and the strictest error-elimination algorithm, handled CDR3 identification, clonotype clustering and error correction. Lower-bound total TCR beta diversity was estimated with a nonparametric unseen species model using Euler transformation. TCRdb reprocessing: public reads trimmed at Q25 with fastp, clones called with MiXCR, in-frame beta chains kept. Rows are unified per CDR3 protein, each entry keeping the most common DNA and genes. TCRdb, not the authors, supplied the V and J calls. The sample table contains roughly 900,000 distinct CDR3 sequences; only one count was recorded for 45% to 50% of them. Jointly, the top ten make up around 15% of the sample.

Donors were a few dozen systemically healthy Caucasian individuals from Russia aged roughly 6 to 100 years. Each donor gave ten milliliters of peripheral blood, collected into EDTA-treated Vacutainer tubes. Ficoll-Paque density-gradient centrifugation was used to isolate PBMCs, with at least 7 million per sample. Total RNA, at least 6 micrograms per sample, was extracted from PBMCs with Trizol reagent. For every donor, flow cytometry on a PBMC aliquot measured the percentage of naive CD45RAhigh/CD27high T cells. This receptor was taken from a man aged 25 to 40 in good health. Input material: blood. The V gene is TRBV6-1 and the J gene is TRBJ2-7; TRBD1 might be the D gene, on 6 matching bases. The CDR3 protein is CASSEQGPYEQYF. The nucleotide sequence is given as TGTGCCAGCAGTGAACAGGGGCCCTACGAGCAGTACTTC.